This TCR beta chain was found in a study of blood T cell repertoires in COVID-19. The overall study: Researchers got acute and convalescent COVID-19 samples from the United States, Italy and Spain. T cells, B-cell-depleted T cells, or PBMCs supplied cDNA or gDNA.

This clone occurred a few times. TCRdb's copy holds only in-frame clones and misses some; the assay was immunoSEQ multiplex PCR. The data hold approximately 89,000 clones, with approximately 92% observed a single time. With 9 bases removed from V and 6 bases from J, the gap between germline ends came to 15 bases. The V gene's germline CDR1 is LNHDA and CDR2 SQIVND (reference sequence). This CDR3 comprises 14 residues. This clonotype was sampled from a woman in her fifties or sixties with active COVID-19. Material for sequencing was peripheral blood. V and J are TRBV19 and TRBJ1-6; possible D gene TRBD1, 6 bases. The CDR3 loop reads CASRADSGNSPLHF. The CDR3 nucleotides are TGTGCCAGCCGGGCGGACAGCGGTAATTCACCCCTCCACTTT. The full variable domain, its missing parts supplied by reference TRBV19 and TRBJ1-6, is DGGITQSPKYLFRKEGQNVTLSCEQNLNHDAMYWYRQDPGQGLRLIYYSQIVNDFQKGDIAEGYSVSREKKESFPLTVTSAQKNPTAFYLCASRADSGNSPLHFGNGTRLTVT.